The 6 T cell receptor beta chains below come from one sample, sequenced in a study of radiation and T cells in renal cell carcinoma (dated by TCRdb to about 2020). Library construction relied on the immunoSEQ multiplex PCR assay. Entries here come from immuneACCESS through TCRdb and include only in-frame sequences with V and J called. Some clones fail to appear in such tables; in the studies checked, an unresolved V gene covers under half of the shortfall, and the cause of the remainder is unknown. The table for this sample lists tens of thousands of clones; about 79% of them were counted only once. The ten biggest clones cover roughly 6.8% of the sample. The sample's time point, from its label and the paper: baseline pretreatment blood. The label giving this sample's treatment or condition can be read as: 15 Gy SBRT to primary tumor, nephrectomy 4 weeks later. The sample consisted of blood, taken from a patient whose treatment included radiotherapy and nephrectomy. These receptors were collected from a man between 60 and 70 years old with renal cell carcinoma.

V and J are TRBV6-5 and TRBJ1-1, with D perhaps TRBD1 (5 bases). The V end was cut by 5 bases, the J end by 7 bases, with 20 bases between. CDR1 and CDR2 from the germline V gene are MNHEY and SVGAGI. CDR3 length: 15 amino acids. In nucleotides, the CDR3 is TGTGCCAGCAGTCGCCTTCTAAGGGACGGAAGTGAAGCTTTCTTT. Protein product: CASSRLLRDGSEAFF.

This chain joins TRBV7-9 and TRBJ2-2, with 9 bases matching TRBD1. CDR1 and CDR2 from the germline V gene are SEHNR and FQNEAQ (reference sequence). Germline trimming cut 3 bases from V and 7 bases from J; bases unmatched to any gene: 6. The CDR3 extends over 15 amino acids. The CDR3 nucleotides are TGTGCCAGCAGCTTGTACAGGGGGCTTGTCGGGGAGCTGTTTTTT. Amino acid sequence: CASSLYRGLVGELFF.

The DNA of the CDR3 is TGTGCCAGCAGCCCTAGGGGCGGTACCTACAATGAGCAGTTCTTC. Encoded protein: CASSPRGGTYNEQFF. The V call is TRBV9, the J call TRBJ2-1; maybe TRBD1 (5 bases). With 4 bases removed from V and 2 bases from J, the gap between germline ends came to 13 bases. Germline CDR1 reads SGDLS; CDR2 reads YYNGEE. This CDR3 contains 15 residues.

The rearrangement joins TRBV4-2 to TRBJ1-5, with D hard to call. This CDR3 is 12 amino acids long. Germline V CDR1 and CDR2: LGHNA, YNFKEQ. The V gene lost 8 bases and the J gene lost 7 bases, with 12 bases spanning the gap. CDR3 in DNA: TGTGCCAGCCTCCAAGGGTGGCAGCCCCAGCATTTT. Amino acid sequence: CASLQGWQPQHF.

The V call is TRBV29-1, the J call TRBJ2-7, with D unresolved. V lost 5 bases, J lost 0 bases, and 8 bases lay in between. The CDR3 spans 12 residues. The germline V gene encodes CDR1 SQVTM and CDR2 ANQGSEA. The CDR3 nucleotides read TGCAGCGTTAGTAACAGCTCCTACGAGCAGTACTTC. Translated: CSVSNSSYEQYF.

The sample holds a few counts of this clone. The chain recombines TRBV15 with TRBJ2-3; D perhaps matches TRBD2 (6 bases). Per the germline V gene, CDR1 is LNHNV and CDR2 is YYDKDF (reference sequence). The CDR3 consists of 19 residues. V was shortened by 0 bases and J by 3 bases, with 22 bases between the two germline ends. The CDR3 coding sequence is TGTGCCACCAGCAGAGATATGGGCCCCATGGTAGGGAGGACAGATACGCAGTATTTT. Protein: CATSRDMGPMVGRTDTQYF.